This T cell receptor (beta chain) was sequenced in a study of control samples from healthy donors and cancer patients. The protocol was immunoSEQ multiplex PCR, while the TCRdb copy is restricted to in-frame clones and leaves out a portion. The data show about 410,000 clones, about nine tenths seen once. The CDR3 runs 15 residues. Trimming left V 6 bases short and J 5 bases short, with 20 bases between. The germline V gene encodes CDR1 MNHEY and CDR2 SMNVEV (reference sequence). This chain joins TRBV27 and TRBJ2-7; D call uncertain. Material: PBMCs. This TCR was sampled from a man aged 40-50 years with head and neck cancer. The CDR3 DNA is TGTGCCAGCAGAAATCCGTCTCCTTTCGCCCACGAGCAGTACTTC. Translation gives CASRNPSPFAHEQYF.